The source of this T cell receptor (beta chain) is a study of CD8 T cells in ankylosing spondylitis. Overall study results and limits: The study looked at matched synovial fluid samples from ankylosing spondylitis patients. Disease-linked clones were reported to be significantly enriched there. Characteristic, it appeared, of ankylosing spondylitis blood was a TCR beta motif of eight highly homologous variants. A CD8+ phenotype characterized the disease-linked clones, which were relatively rare in peripheral blood.

CDR3 length equals 13 residues. Germline V gives CDR1 WSHSY, CDR2 SAAADI. The trim removed 6 bases at V and 9 bases at J, leaving 8 bases unmatched. It was by quantitative 5'-RACE with molecular barcodes that TCR beta libraries were made. TCRdb independently ran MiXCR on the 5' RACE reads; one entry per CDR3 protein. The sample carries about 140,000 distinct CDR3 sequences, 7% to 10% recorded once. On this clonotype itself: Its cognate antigen is unknown.

The clonotype comes from a male donor with ankylosing spondylitis. The chain joins TRBV10-2 to TRBJ1-5, with TRBD1 matching 7 bases. The sequencing sample was made of synovial fluid, either unsorted or a sorted T cell fraction (not recorded which). CDR3 loop: CASSGQDGRPQHF. The CDR3 DNA reads as TGCGCCAGCAGCGGACAGGATGGACGGCCCCAGCATTTT.